This TCR beta chain was recovered during a study of shared clonotypes between healthy human individuals. The CDR3 runs 18 residues. Germline CDR1 and CDR2: SGHVS and FQNEAQ. V gave up 5 bases and J gave up 2 bases; unmatched junction bases: 14. Each subset's genomic DNA was shared equally among a number of immunoSEQ plates. Sorted-subset replicate PCR reactions contained 150 to 200 ng DNA, corresponding to some 29,000 T cell genomes. This table comes from immunoSEQ multiplex PCR, and its TCRdb copy is limited to in-frame clones, with some not included. The data contain over a million clones, approximately 97% of them singletons. All the donors were Caucasian adults who lived in Nashville, Tennessee.

The receptor comes from a man aged 25-40 years in good health. The sequenced sample was naive CD4+ T cells sorted from blood. Subset defined: CD45RA+ positively selected. The rearrangement links TRBV7-8 to TRBJ2-1; 8 bases are a match to TRBD2. The CDR3 sequence is CASSPGDKRETPYNEQFF. CDR3 sequence (DNA): TGTGCCAGCAGCCCAGGGGACAAGCGGGAGACCCCCTACAATGAGCAGTTCTTC.